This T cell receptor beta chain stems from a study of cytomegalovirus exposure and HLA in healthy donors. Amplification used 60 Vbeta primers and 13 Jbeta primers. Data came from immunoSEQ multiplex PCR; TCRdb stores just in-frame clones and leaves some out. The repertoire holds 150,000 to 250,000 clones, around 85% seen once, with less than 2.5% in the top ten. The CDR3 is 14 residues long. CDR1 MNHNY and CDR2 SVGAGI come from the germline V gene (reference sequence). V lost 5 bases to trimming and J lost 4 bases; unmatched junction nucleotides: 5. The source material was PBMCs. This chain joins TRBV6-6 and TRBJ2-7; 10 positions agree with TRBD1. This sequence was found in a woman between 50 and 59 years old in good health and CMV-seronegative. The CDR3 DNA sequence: TGTGCCAGCAGTACTCCGGGACAGGGGTACGAGCAGTACTTC. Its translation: CASSTPGQGYEQYF.